This T cell receptor beta chain was obtained from a study of T cells in Graves' hyperthyroidism and ophthalmopathy. This clonotype appeared many times. Patients counted as stable if ophthalmopathy did not develop within 18 months. Amplification yielded TCR beta CDR3 regions, with RNA transcripts as the source. First-round RT-PCR targeting the TCR CDR3 was performed with the HTBI primer set. TCRdb analysed the multiplex PCR reads with MiXCR anew, one entry per CDR3 protein. The data contain approximately 400,000 distinct CDR3 sequences, more than 11% of them singletons. Per the germline V gene, CDR1 is SQVTM and CDR2 is ANQGSEA. The CDR3 totals 12 residues. Trimming removed 1 base at V and 3 bases at J, with 6 bases between.

This receptor was taken from a woman aged 60-70 years with Graves' hyperthyroidism. Source material: blood. V is TRBV29-1 and J is TRBJ1-1; D remains unclear. The CDR3 nucleotides are TGCAGCGTTGAAGCCATGCACACTGAAGCTTTCTTT. Protein product: CSVEAMHTEAFF.